Each of the 14 T cell receptor beta chains below was sequenced from the same sample in a study of cytomegalovirus exposure and HLA in healthy donors. Primers included in the PCR were 60 Vbeta and 13 Jbeta primers. The method was immunoSEQ multiplex PCR; TCRdb's version includes in-frame clones alone and lacks a portion of them. The sample yields around 130,000 clones, roughly 78% seen once. The sequenced material came from PBMCs. Source of these receptors: a man aged 25-45 years in good health and CMV-seronegative.

The V and J genes are TRBV7-2 and TRBJ2-7; 9 bases agree with TRBD2. In germline, CDR1 is SGHTA, CDR2 FQGNSA. The J segment lost 4 bases and the V segment lost 2 bases, leaving 9 bases of the junction unmatched. This CDR3 region has 16 residues. Here the CDR3 reads CASSLSAGGPGYEQYF. CDR3 nucleotides: TGTGCCAGCAGCTTATCCGCGGGGGGGCCTGGGTACGAGCAGTACTTC. The full variable domain, its missing parts supplied by reference TRBV7-2 and TRBJ2-7, is GAGVSQSPSNKVTEKGKDVELRCDPISGHTALYWYRQSLGQGLEFLIYFQGNSAPDKSGLPSDRFSAERTGGSVSTLTIQRTQQEDSAVYLCASSLSAGGPGYEQYFGPGTRLTVT.

The chain is built from TRBV9 and TRBJ2-5; 13 bases agree with TRBD2. The CDR3 runs 16 residues. V lost 4 bases and J lost 4; bases outside the gene matches: 7. Germline V lookup: CDR1 SGDLS, CDR2 YYNGEE. The CDR3 DNA reads as TGTGCCAGCAGCACTAGCGGGAGGGCCATGGGAGAGACCCAGTACTTC. Protein product: CASSTSGRAMGETQYF.

The genes are TRBV28 and TRBJ2-6, with TRBD1 matching 8 bases. With V trimmed by 7 bases and J by 2 bases, 10 bases remained unmatched. The CDR3 is 17 amino acids. CDR1 is MDHEN and CDR2 is SYDVKM in the germline V gene. This CDR3 reads CASKKRTGFPGANVLTF. In DNA, the CDR3 is TGTGCCAGCAAAAAAAGGACAGGGTTTCCTGGGGCCAACGTCCTGACTTTC.

V and J are TRBV18 and TRBJ2-1, with 11 bases aligning to TRBD2. The J segment lost 7 bases and the V segment lost 2 bases, leaving 1 base of the junction unmatched. CDR1 and CDR2 (germline): KGHSH, LQKENI. This CDR3 is 14 amino acids long. The CDR3 sequence: CASSPVAGGNEQFF. In DNA, the CDR3 is TGTGCCAGCTCACCAGTAGCGGGGGGGAATGAGCAGTTCTTC.

The rearrangement joins TRBV29-1 to TRBJ1-5; 8 nucleotides line up with TRBD1. The V and J ends lost 5 bases and 5 bases, in that order; junction bases with no gene match: 5. The CDR3 length is 13 residues. Germline V gene data show CDR1 as SQVTM and CDR2 as ANQGSEA. This chain's CDR3 is CSVRQGMDQPQHF. The CDR3 coding sequence is TGCAGCGTTCGACAGGGGATGGATCAGCCCCAGCATTTT.

The V call is TRBV28, the J call TRBJ1-5; a weak D match, TRBD1 (5 bases). The length of the CDR3 is 14 residues. Deletions cut 5 bases from V and 1 base from J, with 9 bases between. Germline CDR1 MDHEN, CDR2 SYDVKM. CDR3 nucleotide sequence: TGTGCCAGCAGTCTGGGGGGGAGCAATCAGCCCCAGCATTTT. Encoded protein: CASSLGGSNQPQHF.

This clone was recorded only once. J is TRBJ2-7 and V is TRBV5-1; D is possibly TRBD1 (6 bases). V shed 0 bases and J shed 5 bases, with 18 bases lying between them. This CDR3 spans 16 amino acids. The germline V gene encodes CDR1 SGHRS and CDR2 YFSETQ. The CDR3 sequence is CASSLDPTQGSNEQYF. As DNA, the CDR3 is TGCGCCAGCAGCTTGGACCCAACACAGGGTTCGAACGAGCAGTACTTC.

V gene TRBV27 combines with J gene TRBJ2-3; 14 bases are shared with TRBD2. This CDR3 contains 16 residues. Germline V gene data show CDR1 as MNHEY and CDR2 as SMNVEV (reference sequence). V lost 6 bases and J lost 1; bases outside the gene matches: 3. The CDR3 DNA reads as TGTGCCAGCAGGGGACTAGCGGGGGCACGCACAGATACGCAGTATTTT. Translating it yields CASRGLAGARTDTQYF.

The gene calls are TRBV2 and TRBJ1-1; 8 bases agree with TRBD1. Germline V gene data show CDR1 as SNHLY and CDR2 as FYNNEI. This CDR3 is 13 amino acids long. V was pared by 7 bases and J by 1 base, with 2 bases of the junction left unmatched. The CDR3 nucleotides read TGTGCCAGCAATGGACAGGGGAACACTGAAGCTTTCTTT. It translates to CASNGQGNTEAFF.

In its sample, this clone was seen once. CDR3 residues: CASRRDSGTEAFF. As DNA, the CDR3 is TGTGCCAGCAGGAGGGACAGTGGCACTGAAGCTTTCTTT. This chain links TRBV7-9 with TRBJ1-1; the match to TRBD1 covers 7 bases. Losses at the gene ends were 6 bases for V and 4 bases for J; bases not matched to a gene: 5. CDR1 and CDR2 (germline): SEHNR, FQNEAQ (reference sequence). CDR3 length equals 13 residues. Full variable domain (missing parts from reference TRBV7-9 and TRBJ1-1): DTGVSQNPRHKITKRGQNVTFRCDPISEHNRLYWYRQTLGQGPEFLTYFQNEAQLEKSRLLSDRFSAERPKGSFSTLEIQRTEQGDSAMYLCASRRDSGTEAFFGQGTRLTVV.

This clone appeared once. The V gene is TRBV5-8, the J gene TRBJ2-5; possibly TRBD2 for D (5 bases). V lost 4 bases and J 2 bases, leaving 6 bases between the germline ends. Germline values: CDR1 SGHTS, CDR2 YDEGEE. The CDR3 spans 12 residues. CDR3 region: CASSLAQETQYF. CDR3 nucleotides: TGTGCCAGCAGCCTAGCACAAGAGACCCAGTACTTC.

The V call is TRBV4-1, the J call TRBJ2-3; 8 bases are a match to TRBD2. The CDR3 covers 16 residues. The ends lost 0 bases at V and 3 bases at J; junction bases unmatched: 5. CDR1 MGHRA and CDR2 YSYEKL come from the germline V gene. The chain's CDR3 is CASSQEGRGETDTQYF. The CDR3 DNA reads as TGCGCCAGCAGCCAAGAGGGGCGGGGGGAGACAGATACGCAGTATTTT.

The chain employs TRBV5-1 and TRBJ2-3, with 8 bases lining up with TRBD1. CDR3 size: 17 residues. V trimming: 0 bases; J trimming: 5 bases; junction bases outside the gene matches: 11. CDR1 is SGHRS and CDR2 is YFSETQ in the germline V gene. The CDR3 here is CASSLATGGLKEDTQYF. The CDR3 DNA sequence: TGCGCCAGCAGCTTGGCTACAGGGGGGCTTAAAGAAGATACGCAGTATTTT. The variable domain in full, completed from reference TRBV5-1 and TRBJ2-3, reads KAGVTQTPRYLIKTRGQQVTLSCSPISGHRSVSWYQQTPGQGLQFLFEYFSETQRNKGNFPGRFSGRQFSNSRSEMNVSTLELGDSALYLCASSLATGGLKEDTQYFGPGTRLTVL.

The genes are TRBV7-2 and TRBJ2-1; 14 bases are a match to TRBD2. The J segment lost 10 bases and the V segment lost 5 bases, leaving 10 bases of the junction unmatched. The CDR3 has 16 amino acids. Looked up from germline, CDR1 is SGHTA and CDR2 is FQGNSA. In DNA form, the CDR3 reads TGTGCCAGCAGCACACCCGGACTAGCGGGGGGTCGGGAGCAGTTCTTC. Translated, it gives CASSTPGLAGGREQFF.